Presented here are 9 T cell receptor beta chains from one specimen sequenced in a study of cytomegalovirus exposure and HLA in healthy donors. Primers included in the PCR were 60 Vbeta and 13 Jbeta primers. Sequenced by immunoSEQ multiplex PCR; TCRdb stores in-frame clones only, minus some. The repertoire holds about 140,000 clones, around 78% seen once, with approximately 5.6% in the top ten. The sequencing sample was made of PBMCs. These receptors were taken from a woman aged 40 to 50 in good health and CMV-seropositive.

This chain connects TRBV5-4 to TRBJ2-3, with 10 bases aligning to TRBD2. The CDR3 extends over 15 amino acids. CDR1 is SGHNT and CDR2 is YYREEE in the germline V gene (reference sequence). Trimming removed 4 bases from V and 0 bases from J; junction bases left unmatched: 2. The CDR3 protein is CASSLAGASTDTQYF. CDR3 bases: TGTGCCAGCAGCCTAGCGGGGGCTAGCACAGATACGCAGTATTTT.

The chain has TRBV28 and TRBJ2-1, with 7 bases identical to TRBD2. V gave up 4 bases and J gave up 7 bases; unmatched junction bases: 7. Per the germline V gene, CDR1 is MDHEN and CDR2 is SYDVKM. CDR3 length equals 14 residues. The CDR3 here is CASSYGGSRNEQFF. The CDR3 region has the DNA TGTGCCAGCAGTTATGGCGGGAGTAGGAATGAGCAGTTCTTC.

The chain recombines TRBV20-1 with TRBJ1-1; D is unresolved. Trimming removed 6 bases from V and 7 bases from J, with 12 bases in between. CDR3 length: 11 amino acids. Germline V CDR1 and CDR2: DFQATT, SNEGSKA (reference sequence). The CDR3 here is CSALSRGEAFF. The CDR3 bases are TGCAGTGCCCTAAGTCGGGGTGAAGCTTTCTTT.

The chain uses TRBV6-5 and TRBJ2-3; a possible D gene is TRBD2 (5 bases). The CDR3 extends over 13 amino acids. Germline-derived CDR1 and CDR2 are MNHEY and SVGAGI. V dropped 5 bases and J dropped 5 bases, with 11 bases sitting between them. The CDR3 loop reads CASSEATKDTQYF. CDR3 nucleotides: TGTGCCAGCAGTGAAGCGACTAAAGATACGCAGTATTTT.

V usage is TRBV28 and J usage is TRBJ1-2; D unresolved. Germline loops: CDR1 MDHEN, CDR2 SYDVKM. The CDR3 contains 16 residues. The germline V and J ends were trimmed by 3 bases and 0 bases, with 14 bases remaining between them. The CDR3 is CASSLRLRVANYGYTF. The CDR3 region has the DNA TGTGCCAGCAGTTTGAGGTTGAGAGTTGCTAACTATGGCTACACCTTC.

The chain links TRBV5-6 to TRBJ2-5, with no clear D. CDR3 size: 13 residues. Germline V gene lookup returns CDR1 SGHDT and CDR2 YYEEEE. V lost 0 bases and J 3 bases, leaving 6 bases between the germline ends. The CDR3 here is CASSLDREETQYF. The DNA of the CDR3 is TGTGCCAGCAGCTTGGACAGAGAAGAGACCCAGTACTTC.

This clone came up a few times. This chain joins TRBV19 and TRBJ1-1; D may be TRBD1 (5 bases). CDR1 is LNHDA and CDR2 is SQIVND in the germline V gene (reference sequence). The CDR3 covers 13 residues. Trimming removed 7 bases at V and 0 bases at J, with 9 bases between. For the CDR3, the DNA is TGTGCCAGTACCGGGACTGTGAACACTGAAGCTTTCTTT. This codes for CASTGTVNTEAFF.

The chain is built from TRBV10-1 and TRBJ2-7, with D perhaps matching TRBD2 (7 bases). Germline values: CDR1 WNHNN, CDR2 SYGVQD (reference sequence). The V gene lost 6 bases and the J gene lost 10 bases, with 22 bases spanning the gap. This CDR3 has 14 residues. This CDR3 reads CASRGRGEKRFQYF. The CDR3, as DNA: TGCGCCAGCAGAGGGAGGGGGGAAAAGAGGTTCCAGTACTTC.

This clone occurred a few times. The chain couples TRBV5-1 to TRBJ2-1; TRBD2 aligns across 10 bases. V dropped 1 base and J dropped 10; count of bases not matched to a gene: 14. CDR3 length: 17 residues. Per the germline V gene, CDR1 is SGHRS and CDR2 is YFSETQ. DNA for the CDR3: TGCGCCAGCAGCTTGCAGTCCCAGCTAGCGGGAGTTGGGGAGCAGTTCTTC. Its protein is CASSLQSQLAGVGEQFF.